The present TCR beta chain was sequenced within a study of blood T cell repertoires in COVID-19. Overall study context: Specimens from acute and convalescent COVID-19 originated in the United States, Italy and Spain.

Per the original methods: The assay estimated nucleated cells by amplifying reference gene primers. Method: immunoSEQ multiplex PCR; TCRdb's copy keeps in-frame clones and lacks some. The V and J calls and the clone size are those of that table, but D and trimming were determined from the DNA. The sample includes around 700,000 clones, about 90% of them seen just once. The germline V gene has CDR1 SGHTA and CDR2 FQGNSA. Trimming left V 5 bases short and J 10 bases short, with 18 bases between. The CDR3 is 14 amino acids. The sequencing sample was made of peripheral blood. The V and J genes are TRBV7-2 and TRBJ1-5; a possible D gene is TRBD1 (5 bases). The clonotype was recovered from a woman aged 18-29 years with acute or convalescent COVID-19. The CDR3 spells CASSPPGGRSPQHF. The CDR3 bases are TGTGCCAGCAGCCCCCCCGGGGGTCGAAGTCCCCAGCATTTT. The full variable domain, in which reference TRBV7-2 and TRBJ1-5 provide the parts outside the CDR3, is GAGVSQSPSNKVTEKGKDVELRCDPISGHTALYWYRQSLGQGLEFLIYFQGNSAPDKSGLPSDRFSAERTGGSVSTLTIQRTQQEDSAVYLCASSPPGGRSPQHFGDGTRLSIL.